Listed here are 5 T cell receptor beta chains from one sample, sequenced in a study of T cell responses to AZD1222 COVID-19 vaccine. Repertoires were generated with immunoSEQ multiplex PCR, while TCRdb's copy carries only in-frame clones and drops some. The data show some 100,000 clones, roughly 86% seen once. The sample in question was peripheral blood, obtained on day 0 of MenACWY control vaccination. All receptors come from an adult in good health.

The chain employs TRBV29-1 and TRBJ2-2; 7 bases map to TRBD2. Germline trimming cut 7 bases from V and 6 bases from J; bases unmatched to any gene: 2. Germline V gene lookup returns CDR1 SQVTM and CDR2 ANQGSEA. The CDR3 has 11 residues. CDR3 bases: TGCAGCGGGACTAGATCCGGGGAGCTGTTTTTT. Encoded protein: CSGTRSGELFF.

This clone occurred a few times. The chain joins TRBV28 to TRBJ1-5; possible D gene TRBD1, 6 bases. The germline V and J ends were trimmed by 9 bases and 7 bases, with 19 bases remaining between them. Germline V CDR1 and CDR2: MDHEN, SYDVKM. The CDR3 has 14 residues. CDR3: CASTRSGGSQPQHF. The CDR3 DNA reads as TGTGCCAGTACCAGGTCGGGGGGCTCACAGCCCCAGCATTTT.

The gene calls are TRBV7-3 and TRBJ2-1; D is possibly TRBD1 (8 bases). Germline lookup yields CDR1 SGHTA and CDR2 FQGTGA. The CDR3 is 15 residues long. The V end was cut by 5 bases, the J end by 4 bases, with 15 bases between. The CDR3 DNA follows: TGTGCCAGCAGCGCCACAGGGGGGGAATACAATGAGCAGTTCTTC. This gives the protein CASSATGGEYNEQFF. The variable domain in full, completed from reference TRBV7-3 and TRBJ2-1, reads GAGVSQTPSNKVTEKGKYVELRCDPISGHTALYWYRQSLGQGPEFLIYFQGTGAADDSGLPNDRFFAVRPEGSVSTLKIQRTERGDSAVYLCASSATGGEYNEQFFGPGTRLTVL.

This chain links TRBV29-1 with TRBJ2-7; 8 nucleotides align to TRBD1. The CDR3 has 12 amino acids. Germline-derived CDR1 and CDR2 are SQVTM and ANQGSEA. V was clipped by 4 bases and J by 2 bases; unmatched bases: 1. In nucleotides, the CDR3 is TGCAGCGTTGCCAGGGGGCCCTACGAGCAGTACTTC. Translated, it gives CSVARGPYEQYF.

V usage is TRBV7-2 and J usage is TRBJ1-1; D gene ambiguous. The CDR3 is made up of 12 amino acids. Between the trimmed V and J ends, which lost 2 bases and 7 bases, there was a span of 8 bases. Germline V lookup: CDR1 SGHTA, CDR2 FQGNSA. The CDR3: CASSLLGSEAFF. The CDR3 coding sequence is TGTGCCAGCAGCTTATTAGGCAGTGAAGCTTTCTTT.